These 5 T cell receptor beta chains share one sample of origin, sequenced in a study of T cell responses to AZD1222 COVID-19 vaccine. Sequencing used immunoSEQ multiplex PCR; TCRdb keeps in-frame clones, though not all of them. The table includes fewer than 250,000 clones, approximately 92% detected once. Material: peripheral blood, obtained on day 0 of AZD1222 vaccination. These receptors were taken from an adult in good health.

V and J are TRBV5-4 and TRBJ2-2; 7 nucleotides align to TRBD2. Germline-derived CDR1 and CDR2 are SGHNT and YYREEE (reference sequence). This CDR3 region has 15 residues. With 3 bases clipped from V and 8 bases from J, the junction kept 10 bases outside the gene matches. The CDR3 sequence: CASSSRDYSKGELFF. CDR3 DNA sequence: TGTGCCAGCAGCTCCCGGGACTATAGTAAGGGGGAGCTGTTTTTT.

Only a few counts were recorded for this clone. In DNA form, the CDR3 reads TGTGCCAGCTCACCGGGACAGGACACTGAAGCTTTCTTT. Translated: CASSPGQDTEAFF. The rearrangement uses TRBV18 and TRBJ1-1; 8 bases are shared with TRBD1. The CDR3 spans 13 residues. With V trimmed by 3 bases and J by 3 bases, 0 bases remained unmatched. Germline values: CDR1 KGHSH, CDR2 LQKENI.

V usage is TRBV23-1 and J usage is TRBJ2-3, with 9 positions matching TRBD2. TRBV23-1 is classed as an ORF, of uncertain function. V lost 4 bases to trimming and J lost 4 bases; unmatched junction nucleotides: 9. The CDR3 sequence is 16 residues long. In DNA, the CDR3 is TGCGCCAGCAGTCCCATTGGGGGACTAGCCCCAGATACGCAGTATTTT. Its protein is CASSPIGGLAPDTQYF.

The V call is TRBV5-1, the J call TRBJ1-3; tentatively, D is TRBD1 (5 bases). The germline V and J ends were trimmed by 2 bases and 4 bases, with 19 bases remaining between them. Looked up from germline, CDR1 is SGHRS and CDR2 is YFSETQ. The CDR3 is made up of 17 amino acids. The CDR3 region has the DNA TGCGCCAGCAGCTTCGATTTCGGACGGGGCTTAGGAAACACCATATATTTT. Protein: CASSFDFGRGLGNTIYF.

This chain connects TRBV7-2 to TRBJ2-5, with D possibly TRBD1 on 6 matching bases. CDR1 is SGHTA and CDR2 is FQGNSA in the germline V gene. Trimming left V 4 bases short and J 3 bases short, with 15 bases between. The CDR3 consists of 15 residues. The DNA for the CDR3 is TGTGCCAGCAGCTCGGCGCTACAGGGAGAAGAGACCCAGTACTTC. Residues: CASSSALQGEETQYF. The full variable domain, its missing parts supplied by reference TRBV7-2 and TRBJ2-5, is GAGVSQSPSNKVTEKGKDVELRCDPISGHTALYWYRQSLGQGLEFLIYFQGNSAPDKSGLPSDRFSAERTGGSVSTLTIQRTQQEDSAVYLCASSSALQGEETQYFGPGTRLLVL.